These 10 T cell receptor beta chains originate from one sample sequenced in a study of tumor T cells in aggressive B-cell lymphoma. Assay used: immunoSEQ multiplex PCR; TCRdb lists only in-frame clones, some missing. The sample lists about 920 clones, over 75% occurring once. The sequenced material came from tumor tissue. The receptors originated from an adult with diffuse large B cell lymphoma.

The genes are TRBV18 and TRBJ1-5; TRBD1 aligns across 8 bases. This CDR3 contains 14 residues. The germline V gene has CDR1 KGHSH and CDR2 LQKENI. J was trimmed by 7 bases and V by 5 bases; bases with no gene match: 7. The CDR3 DNA reads as TGTGCCAGCTCAACTTCAGGGGGCTTCCAGCCCCAGCATTTT. Translated, it gives CASSTSGGFQPQHF. The whole variable domain, filled in from reference TRBV18 and TRBJ1-5, reads NAGVMQNPRHLVRRRGQEARLRCSPMKGHSHVYWYRQLPEEGLKFMVYLQKENIIDESGMPKERFSAEFPKEGPSILRIQQVVRGDSAAYFCASSTSGGFQPQHFGDGTRLSIL.

The chain combines TRBV9 with TRBJ2-2, with 10 bases lining up with TRBD2. There are 17 residues in the CDR3. CDR1 is SGDLS and CDR2 is YYNGEE in the germline V gene. V lost 3 bases to trimming and J lost 1 base; unmatched junction nucleotides: 6. The CDR3 DNA reads as TGTGCCAGCAGCGCCACGACTAGCGGGTTGAACACCGGGGAGCTGTTTTTT. Its translation: CASSATTSGLNTGELFF.

The chain joins TRBV28 to TRBJ1-1; unclear D gene. This CDR3 has 13 amino acids. Germline values: CDR1 MDHEN, CDR2 SYDVKM. The V gene lost 4 bases and the J gene lost 2 bases, with 8 bases spanning the gap. This chain's CDR3 is CASSYGRNTEAFF. CDR3 coding DNA: TGTGCCAGCAGTTATGGCCGAAACACTGAAGCTTTCTTT.

The chain employs TRBV11-3 and TRBJ2-3, with 9 nucleotides matching TRBD1. V dropped 4 bases and J dropped 5; count of bases not matched to a gene: 7. CDR3 length: 15 amino acids. The germline V gene has CDR1 SGHNT and CDR2 YENEEA. The DNA for the CDR3 is TGTGCCAGCAGCTCGGACAGGGGTGTGGTAGATACGCAGTATTTT. This encodes CASSSDRGVVDTQYF.

CDR3 sequence (DNA): TGTGCCAGCAGTTTATCGGGAAGCGGGGACTACACAGATACGCAGTATTTT. Its protein product is CASSLSGSGDYTDTQYF. The chain combines TRBV27 with TRBJ2-3, with 7 bases aligning to TRBD2. V lost 0 bases to trimming and J lost 2 bases; unmatched junction nucleotides: 8. This CDR3 has 17 residues. The germline V gene has CDR1 MNHEY and CDR2 SMNVEV (reference sequence).

The chain has TRBV7-9 and TRBJ2-3; 8 bases fit TRBD2. The germline gives CDR1 SEHNR, CDR2 FQNEAQ (reference sequence). This CDR3 has 16 amino acids. J was trimmed by 4 bases and V by 3 bases; bases with no gene match: 9. The CDR3 DNA is TGTGCCAGCAGCTTTACGAGCGGGAGCTCCCCAGATACGCAGTATTTT. This gives the protein CASSFTSGSSPDTQYF.

The chain combines TRBV4-3 with TRBJ2-1; D not resolved. The CDR3 sequence is 16 residues long. V shed 5 bases and J shed 2 bases, with 16 bases lying between them. CDR1 is LGHNA and CDR2 is YSLEER in the germline V gene. The CDR3 region has the DNA TGCGCCAGCAGCTCCCGATCGGGTGGTCCCTACAATGAGCAGTTCTTC. Its protein is CASSSRSGGPYNEQFF.

V gene TRBV29-1 combines with J gene TRBJ1-1; a weak D match, TRBD1 (6 bases). The CDR3 has 14 amino acids. The germline V gene encodes CDR1 SQVTM and CDR2 ANQGSEA. The V end lost 5 bases, the J end lost 1 base, and 14 bases lay between the germline ends. In DNA form, the CDR3 reads TGCAGCGTTAAGATTCAGGGACAGAACACTGAAGCTTTCTTT. Translated, it gives CSVKIQGQNTEAFF.

CDR3: CASSQRGTSGGHGELFF. DNA for the CDR3: TGTGCCAGCAGCCAACGGGGGACTAGCGGGGGTCACGGGGAGCTGTTTTTT. This sequence joins TRBV4-2 and TRBJ2-2; 14 positions agree with TRBD2. The CDR3 sequence is 17 residues long. The germline V gene has CDR1 LGHNA and CDR2 YNFKEQ. V gave up 2 bases and J gave up 7 bases; unmatched junction bases: 6.

Concerning this clone: At one end the junction does not follow the germline gene, possibly because of a read error. The V and J genes are TRBV15 and TRBJ2-7, with a tentative D call TRBD1 (6 bases). Germline lookup yields CDR1 LNHNV and CDR2 YYDKDF (reference sequence). The CDR3 contains 14 residues. The CDR3 nucleotides read TGTGCCACTAGCAGTTCCGGGACATCCCACGAGCAGTACTTC. Amino acid sequence: CATSSSGTSHEQYF. The whole variable domain, filled in from reference TRBV15 and TRBJ2-7, reads DAMVIQNPRYQVTQFGKPVTLSCSQTLNHNVMYWYQQKSSQAPKLLFHYYDKDFNNEADTPDNFQSRRPNTSFCFLDIRSPGLGDTAMYLCATSSSGTSHEQYFGPGTRLTVT.